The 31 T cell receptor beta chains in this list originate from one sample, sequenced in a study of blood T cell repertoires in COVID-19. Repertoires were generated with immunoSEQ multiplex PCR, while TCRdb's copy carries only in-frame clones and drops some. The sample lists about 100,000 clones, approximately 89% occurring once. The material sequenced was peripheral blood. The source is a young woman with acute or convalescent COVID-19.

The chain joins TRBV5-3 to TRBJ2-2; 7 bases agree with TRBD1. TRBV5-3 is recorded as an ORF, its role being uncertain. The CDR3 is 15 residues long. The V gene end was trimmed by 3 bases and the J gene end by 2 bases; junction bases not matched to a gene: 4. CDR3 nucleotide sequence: TGTGCCAGAAGCTCGACAGGGCTCAACACCGGGGAGCTGTTTTTT. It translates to CARSSTGLNTGELFF.

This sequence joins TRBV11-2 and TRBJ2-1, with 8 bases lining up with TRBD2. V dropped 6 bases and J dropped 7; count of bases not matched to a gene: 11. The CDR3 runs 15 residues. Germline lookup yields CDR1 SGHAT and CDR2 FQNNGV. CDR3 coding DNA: TGTGCCAGCAGTTTCGAGCGGGGGCCTGGGAATGAGCAGTTCTTC. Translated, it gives CASSFERGPGNEQFF.

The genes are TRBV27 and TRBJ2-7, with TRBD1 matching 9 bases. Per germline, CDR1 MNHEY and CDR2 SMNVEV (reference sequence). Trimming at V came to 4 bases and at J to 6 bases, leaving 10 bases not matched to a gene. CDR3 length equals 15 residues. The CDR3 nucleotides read TGTGCCAGCAGTTATGGACCCATACAGGGGGCCGAGCAGTACTTC. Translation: CASSYGPIQGAEQYF.

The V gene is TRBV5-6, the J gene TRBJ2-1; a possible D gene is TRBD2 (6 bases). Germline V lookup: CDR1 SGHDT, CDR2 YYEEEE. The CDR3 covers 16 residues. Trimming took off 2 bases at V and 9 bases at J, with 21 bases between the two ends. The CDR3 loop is CASSLKRAAPGGEQFF. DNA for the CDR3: TGTGCCAGCAGCTTAAAGCGGGCAGCCCCCGGTGGTGAGCAGTTCTTC.

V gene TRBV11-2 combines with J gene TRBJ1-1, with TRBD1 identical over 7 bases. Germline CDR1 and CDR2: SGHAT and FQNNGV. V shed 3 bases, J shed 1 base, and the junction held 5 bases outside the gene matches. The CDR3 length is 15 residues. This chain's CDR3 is CASSLLWTGNTEAFF. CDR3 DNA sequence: TGTGCCAGCAGCTTGTTGTGGACAGGGAACACTGAAGCTTTCTTT.

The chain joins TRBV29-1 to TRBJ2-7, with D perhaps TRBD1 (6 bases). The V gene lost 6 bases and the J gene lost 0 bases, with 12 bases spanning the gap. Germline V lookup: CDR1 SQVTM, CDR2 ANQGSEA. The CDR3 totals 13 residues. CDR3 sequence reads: CSVQTGFSYEQYF. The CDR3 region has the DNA TGCAGCGTCCAGACAGGTTTCTCCTACGAGCAGTACTTC.

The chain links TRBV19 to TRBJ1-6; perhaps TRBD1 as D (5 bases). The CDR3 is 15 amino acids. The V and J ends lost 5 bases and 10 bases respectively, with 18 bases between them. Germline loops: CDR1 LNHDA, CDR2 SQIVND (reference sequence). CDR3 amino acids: CASSSRPGIESPLHF. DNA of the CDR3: TGTGCCAGTAGTTCCCGACCAGGGATAGAATCACCCCTCCACTTT.

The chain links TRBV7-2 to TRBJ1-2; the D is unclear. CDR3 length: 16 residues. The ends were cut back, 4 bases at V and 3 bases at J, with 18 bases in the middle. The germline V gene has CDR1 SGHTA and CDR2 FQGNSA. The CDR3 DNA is TGTGCCAGCAGCTCCCGTTGGGGAGGTAATCACTATGGCTACACCTTC. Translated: CASSSRWGGNHYGYTF.

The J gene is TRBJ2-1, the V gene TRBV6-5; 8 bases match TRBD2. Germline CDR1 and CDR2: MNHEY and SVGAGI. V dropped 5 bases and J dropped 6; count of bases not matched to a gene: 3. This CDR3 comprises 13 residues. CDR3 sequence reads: CASSRGGSNEQFF. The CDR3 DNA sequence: TGTGCCAGCAGTCGCGGGGGGTCCAATGAGCAGTTCTTC.

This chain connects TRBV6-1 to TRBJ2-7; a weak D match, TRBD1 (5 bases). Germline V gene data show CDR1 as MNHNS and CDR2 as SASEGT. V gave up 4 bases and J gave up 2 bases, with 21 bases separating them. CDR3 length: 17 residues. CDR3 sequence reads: CASSVTDIPTRAYEQYF. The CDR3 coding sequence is TGTGCCAGCAGTGTAACGGACATCCCAACCCGGGCCTACGAGCAGTACTTC.

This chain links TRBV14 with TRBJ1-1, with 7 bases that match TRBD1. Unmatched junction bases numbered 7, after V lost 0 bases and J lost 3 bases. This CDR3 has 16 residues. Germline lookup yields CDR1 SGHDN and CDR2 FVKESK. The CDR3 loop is CASSQDQGEWYTEAFF. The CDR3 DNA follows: TGTGCCAGCAGCCAAGATCAGGGGGAGTGGTACACTGAAGCTTTCTTT. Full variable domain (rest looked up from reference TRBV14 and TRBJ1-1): EAGVTQFPSHSVIEKGQTVTLRCDPISGHDNLYWYRRVMGKEIKFLLHFVKESKQDESGMPNNRFLAERTGGTYSTLKVQPAELEDSGVYFCASSQDQGEWYTEAFFGQGTRLTVV.

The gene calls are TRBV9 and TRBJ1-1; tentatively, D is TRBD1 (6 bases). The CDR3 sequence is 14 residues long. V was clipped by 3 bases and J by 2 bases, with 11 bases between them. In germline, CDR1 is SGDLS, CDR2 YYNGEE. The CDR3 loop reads CASSEGDYNTEAFF. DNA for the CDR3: TGTGCCAGCAGCGAGGGGGATTATAACACTGAAGCTTTCTTT.

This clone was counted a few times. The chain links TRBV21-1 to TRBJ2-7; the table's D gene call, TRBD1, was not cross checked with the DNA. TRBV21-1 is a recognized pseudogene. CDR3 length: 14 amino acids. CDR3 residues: CASSKDRVGYEQYF. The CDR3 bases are TGTGCCAGCAGCAAAGACAGGGTTGGGTACGAGCAGTACTTC.

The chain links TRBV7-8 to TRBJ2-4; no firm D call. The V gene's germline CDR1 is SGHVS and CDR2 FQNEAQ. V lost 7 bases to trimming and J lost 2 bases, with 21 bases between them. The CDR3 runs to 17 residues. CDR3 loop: CASTSQVSSLSKNIQYF. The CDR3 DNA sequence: TGTGCCAGCACTTCCCAAGTGTCTTCTCTATCCAAAAACATTCAGTACTTC.

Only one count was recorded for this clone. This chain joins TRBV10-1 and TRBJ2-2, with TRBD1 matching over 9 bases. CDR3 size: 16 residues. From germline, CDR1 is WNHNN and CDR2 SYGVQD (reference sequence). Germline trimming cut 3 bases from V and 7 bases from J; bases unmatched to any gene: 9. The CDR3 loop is CASSDPGTGLSGELFF. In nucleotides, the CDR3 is TGCGCCAGCAGTGATCCCGGGACAGGGCTTAGCGGGGAGCTGTTTTTT.

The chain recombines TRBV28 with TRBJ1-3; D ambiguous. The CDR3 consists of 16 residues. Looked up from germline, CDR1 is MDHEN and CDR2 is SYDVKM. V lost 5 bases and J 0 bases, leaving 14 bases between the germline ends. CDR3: CASSPNAGNSGNTIYF. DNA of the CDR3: TGTGCCAGCAGTCCGAACGCAGGCAACTCTGGAAACACCATATATTTT. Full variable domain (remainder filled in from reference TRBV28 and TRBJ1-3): DVKVTQSSRYLVKRTGEKVFLECVQDMDHENMFWYRQDPGLGLRLIYFSYDVKMKEKGDIPEGYSVSREKKERFSLILESASTNQTSMYLCASSPNAGNSGNTIYFGEGSWLTVV.

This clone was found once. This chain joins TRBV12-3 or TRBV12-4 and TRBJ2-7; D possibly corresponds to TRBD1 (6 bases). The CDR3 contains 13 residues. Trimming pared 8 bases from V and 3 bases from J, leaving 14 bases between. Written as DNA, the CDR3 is TGTGCCAGCGGCCAACAGGGTTACTACGAGCAGTACTTC. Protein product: CASGQQGYYEQYF.

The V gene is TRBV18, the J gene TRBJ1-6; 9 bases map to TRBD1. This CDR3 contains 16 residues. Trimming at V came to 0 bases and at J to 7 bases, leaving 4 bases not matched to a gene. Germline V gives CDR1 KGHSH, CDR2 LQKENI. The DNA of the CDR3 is TGTGCCAGCTCACCACCGGAGACAGGGGGAAATTCACCCCTCCACTTT. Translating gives CASSPPETGGNSPLHF.

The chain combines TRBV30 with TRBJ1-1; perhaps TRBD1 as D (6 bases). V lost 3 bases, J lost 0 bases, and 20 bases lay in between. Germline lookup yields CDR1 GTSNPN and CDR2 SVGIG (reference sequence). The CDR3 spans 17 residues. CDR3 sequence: CAWSPLGAGMMNTEAFF. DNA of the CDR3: TGTGCCTGGAGCCCCCTGGGGGCAGGCATGATGAACACTGAAGCTTTCTTT.

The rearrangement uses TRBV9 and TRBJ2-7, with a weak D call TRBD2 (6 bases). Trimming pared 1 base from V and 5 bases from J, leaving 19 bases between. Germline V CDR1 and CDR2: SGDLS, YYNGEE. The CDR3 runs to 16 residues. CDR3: CASSVRRGGDGDEQYF. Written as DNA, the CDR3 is TGTGCCAGCAGCGTAAGGCGAGGAGGGGATGGCGACGAGCAGTACTTC.

The CDR3 DNA follows: TGTGCCAGCACGCTCGGGACAAACACCGGGGAGCTGTTTTTT. It specifies CASTLGTNTGELFF. The chain is built from TRBV6-5 and TRBJ2-2; a weak D match, TRBD1 (6 bases). The germline gives CDR1 MNHEY, CDR2 SVGAGI. CDR3 length: 14 amino acids. The V end was cut by 7 bases, the J end by 2 bases, with 11 bases between.

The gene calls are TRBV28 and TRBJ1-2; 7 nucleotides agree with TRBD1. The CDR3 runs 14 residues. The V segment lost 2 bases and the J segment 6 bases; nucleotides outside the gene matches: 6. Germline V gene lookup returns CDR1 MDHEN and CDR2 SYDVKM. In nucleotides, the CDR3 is TGTGCCAGCAGTTTACTAAGGGGGCAAGATGGCTACACCTTC. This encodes CASSLLRGQDGYTF.

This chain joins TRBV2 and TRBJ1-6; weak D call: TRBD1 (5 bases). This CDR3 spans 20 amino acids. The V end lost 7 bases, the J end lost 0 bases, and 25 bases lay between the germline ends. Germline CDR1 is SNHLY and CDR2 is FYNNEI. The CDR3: CASTAQGPSGPSSYNSPLHF. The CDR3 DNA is TGTGCCAGCACGGCGCAGGGCCCGTCAGGTCCGAGCTCCTATAATTCACCCCTCCACTTT.

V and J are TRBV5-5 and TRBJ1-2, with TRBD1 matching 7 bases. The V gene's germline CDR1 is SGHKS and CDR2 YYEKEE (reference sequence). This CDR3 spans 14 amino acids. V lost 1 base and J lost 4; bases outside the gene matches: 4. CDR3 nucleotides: TGTGCCAGCAGCTTGTCCAGGGGGGCCTATGGCTACACCTTC. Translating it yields CASSLSRGAYGYTF.

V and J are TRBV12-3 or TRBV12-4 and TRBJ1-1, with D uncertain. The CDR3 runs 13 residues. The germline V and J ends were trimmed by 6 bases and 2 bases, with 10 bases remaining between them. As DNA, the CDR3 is TGTGCCAGCAGGGGTACAGTTAACACTGAAGCTTTCTTT. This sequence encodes CASRGTVNTEAFF.

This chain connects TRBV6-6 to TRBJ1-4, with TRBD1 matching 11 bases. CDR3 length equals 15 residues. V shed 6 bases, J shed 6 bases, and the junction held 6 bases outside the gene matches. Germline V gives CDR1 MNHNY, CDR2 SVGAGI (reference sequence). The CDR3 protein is CASRGLGQGDEKLFF. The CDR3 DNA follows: TGTGCCAGCAGGGGGCTGGGACAGGGGGATGAAAAACTGTTTTTT.

CDR3 sequence (DNA): TGTGCCAGCAGCCAAAGAGGTTTGTCACCCCTCCACTTT. It yields the protein CASSQRGLSPLHF. This rearrangement joins TRBV12-3 or TRBV12-4 to TRBJ1-6; D gene unclear. The CDR3 has 13 residues. The ends were cut back, 6 bases at V and 10 bases at J, with 13 bases in the middle.

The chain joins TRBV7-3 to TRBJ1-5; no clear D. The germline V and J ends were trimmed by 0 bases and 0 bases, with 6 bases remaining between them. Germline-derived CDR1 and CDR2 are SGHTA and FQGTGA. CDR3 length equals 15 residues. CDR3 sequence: CASSLTGSSNQPQHF. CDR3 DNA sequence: TGTGCCAGCAGCTTAACAGGGAGTAGCAATCAGCCCCAGCATTTT.

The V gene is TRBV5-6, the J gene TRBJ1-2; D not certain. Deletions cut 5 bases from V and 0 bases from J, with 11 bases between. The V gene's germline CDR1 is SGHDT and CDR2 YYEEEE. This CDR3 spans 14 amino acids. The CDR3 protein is CASSWSSPNYGYTF. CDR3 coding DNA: TGTGCCAGCAGTTGGAGTTCCCCTAACTATGGCTACACCTTC.

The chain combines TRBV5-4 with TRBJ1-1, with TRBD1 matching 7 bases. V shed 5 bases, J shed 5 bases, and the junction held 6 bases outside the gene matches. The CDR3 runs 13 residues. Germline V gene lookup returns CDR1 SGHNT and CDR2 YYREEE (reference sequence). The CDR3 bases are TGTGCCAGCAGGGAAGGACAGGAAACTGAAGCTTTCTTT. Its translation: CASREGQETEAFF.

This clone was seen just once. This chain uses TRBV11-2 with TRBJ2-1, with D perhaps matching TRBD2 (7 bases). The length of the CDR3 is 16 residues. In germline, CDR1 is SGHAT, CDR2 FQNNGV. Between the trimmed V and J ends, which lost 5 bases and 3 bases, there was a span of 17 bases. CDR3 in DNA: TGTGCCAGCAGCCCCCGAGGGGGAGGGTTCTACAATGAGCAGTTCTTC. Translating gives CASSPRGGGFYNEQFF.